This T cell receptor (beta chain) was sequenced for a study of blood T cell repertoires in COVID-19. V was clipped by 2 bases and J by 11 bases, with 18 bases between them. The germline gives CDR1 MDHEN, CDR2 SYDVKM. The CDR3 loop spans 14 amino acids. Libraries were prepared by immunoSEQ multiplex PCR; TCRdb keeps only in-frame clonotypes and omits some of them. The sample consists of approximately 250,000 clones, roughly 80% of them appearing once. The chain uses TRBV28 and TRBJ1-1; D possibly corresponds to TRBD1 (5 bases). The material sequenced was peripheral blood. The sequence was obtained from a woman aged 45-59 years with acute or convalescent COVID-19. The CDR3 protein is CASSLIGGSSPAFF. The CDR3, as DNA: TGTGCCAGCAGTTTAATCGGGGGGTCGAGTCCGGCTTTCTTT.